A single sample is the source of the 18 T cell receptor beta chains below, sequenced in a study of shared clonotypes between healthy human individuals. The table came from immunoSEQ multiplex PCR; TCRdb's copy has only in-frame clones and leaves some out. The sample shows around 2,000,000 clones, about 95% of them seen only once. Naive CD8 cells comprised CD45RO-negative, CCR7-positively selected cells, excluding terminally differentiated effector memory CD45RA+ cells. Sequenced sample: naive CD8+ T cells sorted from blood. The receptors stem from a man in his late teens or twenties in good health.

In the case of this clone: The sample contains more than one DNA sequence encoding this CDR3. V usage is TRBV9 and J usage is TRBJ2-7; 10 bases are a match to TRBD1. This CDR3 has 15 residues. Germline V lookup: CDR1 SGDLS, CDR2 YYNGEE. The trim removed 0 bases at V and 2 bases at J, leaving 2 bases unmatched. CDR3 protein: CASSVGGQGAYEQYF. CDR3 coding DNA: TGTGCCAGCAGCGTAGGAGGACAGGGGGCCTACGAGCAGTACTTC.

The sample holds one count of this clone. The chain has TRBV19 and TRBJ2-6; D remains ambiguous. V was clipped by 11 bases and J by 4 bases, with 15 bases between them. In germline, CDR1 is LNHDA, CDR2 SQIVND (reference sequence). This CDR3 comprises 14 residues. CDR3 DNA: TGTGCCTCCGAAATCTTTACGGGGGCCAACGTCCTGACTTTC. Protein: CASEIFTGANVLTF.

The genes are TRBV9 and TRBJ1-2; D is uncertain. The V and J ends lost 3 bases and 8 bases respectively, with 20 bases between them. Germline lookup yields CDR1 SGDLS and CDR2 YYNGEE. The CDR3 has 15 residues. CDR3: CASSAFSAGYDGYTF. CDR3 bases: TGTGCCAGCAGCGCCTTCAGCGCCGGATACGACGGCTACACCTTC.

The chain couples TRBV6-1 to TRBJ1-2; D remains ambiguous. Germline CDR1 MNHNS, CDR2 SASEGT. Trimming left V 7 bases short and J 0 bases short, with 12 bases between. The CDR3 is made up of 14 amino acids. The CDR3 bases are TGTGCCAGCAAGGCTTATTCCGCTAACTATGGCTACACCTTC. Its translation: CASKAYSANYGYTF.

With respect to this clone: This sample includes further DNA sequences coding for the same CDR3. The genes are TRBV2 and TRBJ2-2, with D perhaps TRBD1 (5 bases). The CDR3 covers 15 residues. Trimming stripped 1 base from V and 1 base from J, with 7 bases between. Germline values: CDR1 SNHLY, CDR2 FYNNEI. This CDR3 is CASSEGQLNTGELFF. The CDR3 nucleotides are TGTGCCAGCAGTGAAGGACAGTTGAACACCGGGGAGCTGTTTTTT.

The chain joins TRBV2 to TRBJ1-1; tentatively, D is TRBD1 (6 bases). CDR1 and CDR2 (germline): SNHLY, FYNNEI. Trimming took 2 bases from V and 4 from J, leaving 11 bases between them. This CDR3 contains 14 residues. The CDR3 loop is CASSEPTGATEAFF. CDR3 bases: TGTGCCAGCAGTGAACCGACGGGGGCCACTGAAGCTTTCTTT.

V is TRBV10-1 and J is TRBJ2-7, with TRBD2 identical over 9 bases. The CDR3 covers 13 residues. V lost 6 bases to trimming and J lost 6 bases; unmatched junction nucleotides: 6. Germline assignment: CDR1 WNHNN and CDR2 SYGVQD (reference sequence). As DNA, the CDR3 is TGCGCCAGCAGCCCGGGACTAGCTGCCGAGCAGTACTTC. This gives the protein CASSPGLAAEQYF.

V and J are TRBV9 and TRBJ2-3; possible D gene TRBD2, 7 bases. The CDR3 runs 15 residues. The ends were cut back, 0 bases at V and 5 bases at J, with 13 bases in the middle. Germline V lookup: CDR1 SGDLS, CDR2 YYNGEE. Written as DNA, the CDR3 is TGTGCCAGCAGCGTAGGAGGGGGGGGCCGAGATACGCAGTATTTT. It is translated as CASSVGGGGRDTQYF. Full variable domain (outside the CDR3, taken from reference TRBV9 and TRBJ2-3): DSGVTQTPKHLITATGQRVTLRCSPRSGDLSVYWYQQSLDQGLQFLIQYYNGEERAKGNILERFSAQQFPDLHSELNLSSLELGDSALYFCASSVGGGGRDTQYFGPGTRLTVL.

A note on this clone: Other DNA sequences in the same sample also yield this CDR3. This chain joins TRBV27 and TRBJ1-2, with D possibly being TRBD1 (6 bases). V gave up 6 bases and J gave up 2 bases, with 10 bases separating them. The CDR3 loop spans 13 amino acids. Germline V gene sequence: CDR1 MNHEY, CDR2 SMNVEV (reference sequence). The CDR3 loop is CASRGTGNYGYTF. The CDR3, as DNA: TGTGCCAGCAGGGGTACAGGGAACTATGGCTACACCTTC.

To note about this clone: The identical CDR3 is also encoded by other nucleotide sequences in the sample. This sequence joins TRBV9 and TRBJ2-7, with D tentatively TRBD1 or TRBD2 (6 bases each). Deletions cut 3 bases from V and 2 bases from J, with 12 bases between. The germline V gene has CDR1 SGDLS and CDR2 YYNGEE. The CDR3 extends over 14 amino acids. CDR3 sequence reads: CASSEGGVAYEQYF. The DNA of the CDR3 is TGTGCCAGCAGCGAGGGGGGTGTAGCCTACGAGCAGTACTTC.

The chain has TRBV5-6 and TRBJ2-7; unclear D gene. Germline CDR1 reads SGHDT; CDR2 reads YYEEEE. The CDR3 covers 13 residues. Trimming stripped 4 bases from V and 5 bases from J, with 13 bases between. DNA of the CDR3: TGTGCCAGCAGCCTCTCAGCGATGGACGAGCAGTACTTC. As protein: CASSLSAMDEQYF.

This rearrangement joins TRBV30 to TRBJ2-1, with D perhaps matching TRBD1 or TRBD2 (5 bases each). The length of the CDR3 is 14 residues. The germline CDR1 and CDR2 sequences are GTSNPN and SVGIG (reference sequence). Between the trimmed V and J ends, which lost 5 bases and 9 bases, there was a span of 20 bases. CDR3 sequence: CAWETGTLPGEQFF. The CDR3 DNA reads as TGTGCCTGGGAAACCGGGACCCTCCCCGGTGAGCAGTTCTTC.

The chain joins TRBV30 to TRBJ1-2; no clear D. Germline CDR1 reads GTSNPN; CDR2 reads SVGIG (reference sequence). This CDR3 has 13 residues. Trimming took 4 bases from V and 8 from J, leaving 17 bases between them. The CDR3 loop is CAWTPQGPVGYTF. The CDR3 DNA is TGTGCCTGGACCCCCCAAGGACCGGTCGGCTACACCTTC.

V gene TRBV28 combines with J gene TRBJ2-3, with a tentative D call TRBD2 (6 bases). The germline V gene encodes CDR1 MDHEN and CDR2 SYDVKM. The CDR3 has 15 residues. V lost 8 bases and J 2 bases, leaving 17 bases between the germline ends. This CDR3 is CASGIGGTNTDTQYF. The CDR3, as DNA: TGTGCCAGCGGTATCGGGGGTACCAACACAGATACGCAGTATTTT.

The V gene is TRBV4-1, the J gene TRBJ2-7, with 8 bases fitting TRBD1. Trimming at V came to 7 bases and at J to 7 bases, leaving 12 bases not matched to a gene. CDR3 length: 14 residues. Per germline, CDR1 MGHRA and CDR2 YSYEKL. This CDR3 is CASITRTGMREQYF. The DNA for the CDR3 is TGCGCCAGCATCACTAGGACAGGGATGAGGGAGCAGTACTTC.

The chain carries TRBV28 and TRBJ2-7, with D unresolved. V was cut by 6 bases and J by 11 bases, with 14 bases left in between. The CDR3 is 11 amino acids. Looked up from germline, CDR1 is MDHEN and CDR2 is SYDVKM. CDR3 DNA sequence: TGTGCCAGCAGCGATTCGGGCCTCAAGTACTTC. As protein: CASSDSGLKYF.

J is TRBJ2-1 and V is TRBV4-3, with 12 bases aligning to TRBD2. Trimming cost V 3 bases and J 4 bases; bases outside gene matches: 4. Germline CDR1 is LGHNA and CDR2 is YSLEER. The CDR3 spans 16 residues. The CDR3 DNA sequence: TGCGCCAGCAGCCAGTACGGACTAGCGGGGTACAATGAGCAGTTCTTC. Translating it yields CASSQYGLAGYNEQFF.

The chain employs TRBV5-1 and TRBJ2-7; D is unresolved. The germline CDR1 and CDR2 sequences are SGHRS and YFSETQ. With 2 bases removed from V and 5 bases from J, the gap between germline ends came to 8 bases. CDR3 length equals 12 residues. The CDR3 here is CASSLGTNEQYF. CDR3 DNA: TGCGCCAGCAGCTTAGGAACAAACGAGCAGTACTTC.